This passage covers 25 T cell receptor beta chains from one sample sequenced in a study of vaccination effects on CD4 cells after COVID-19. Their antigens are not known. The assay was immunoSEQ multiplex PCR, and TCRdb's table has in-frame clones only and misses some. Among about 70,000 clones, over 60% were seen once, and the ten largest hold about 4.7%. Antigen-specific CD4+ T cells were first expanded with viral peptide pools by the ViraFEST assay and only then sequenced. Investigators separated out CD4+ T cells once 9 to 11 days of culture had passed. PCR-confirmed SARS-CoV-2 infection occurred in the person between March and December 2020. Sequenced here: CD4+ T cells from PBMCs cultured with HIV peptides, sampled before COVID-19 vaccination. Subset: HIV-1 Nef peptide pool negative control/reference culture. The source of these receptors is a human donor who had a prior SARS-CoV-2 infection.

The CDR3 sequence: CASSLAAYGYTF. Here the CDR3 DNA reads TGTGCCAGCAGCTTAGCGGCTTATGGCTACACCTTC. The chain carries TRBV11-2 and TRBJ1-2, with unresolved D. V dropped 1 base and J dropped 5 bases, with 5 bases sitting between them. This CDR3 region has 12 residues. The germline V gene encodes CDR1 SGHAT and CDR2 FQNNGV.

The V call is TRBV6-5, the J call TRBJ1-1, with 11 nucleotides matching TRBD1. This CDR3 spans 15 amino acids. Per the germline V gene, CDR1 is MNHEY and CDR2 is SVGAGI. The J segment lost 4 bases and the V segment lost 4 bases, leaving 5 bases of the junction unmatched. The CDR3 bases are TGTGCCAGCAGTTCCATCGGGACAGGGGGCACTGAAGCTTTCTTT. Amino acids: CASSSIGTGGTEAFF.

The CDR3 DNA reads as TGTGCCAGCAGCCTCGAGAGATATAACCCGCAGTACTTC. Amino acid sequence: CASSLERYNPQYF. The chain uses TRBV6-5 and TRBJ2-7; D unclear. The V and J ends lost 6 bases and 9 bases respectively, with 18 bases between them. The CDR3 length is 13 residues. Germline V CDR1 and CDR2: MNHEY, SVGAGI.

The V call is TRBV10-2, the J call TRBJ2-3; D is unresolved. Trimming removed 3 bases from V and 14 bases from J, with 18 bases in between. The CDR3 is 13 residues long. The germline CDR1 and CDR2 sequences are WSHSY and SAAADI. CDR3 residues: CASSDEWLGLAYF. DNA of the CDR3: TGCGCCAGCAGTGACGAGTGGCTAGGTCTCGCGTATTTT.

The chain has TRBV5-4 and TRBJ2-3, with 8 bases lining up with TRBD2. The V and J ends lost 6 bases and 2 bases, in that order; junction bases with no gene match: 5. Germline loops: CDR1 SGHNT, CDR2 YYREEE (reference sequence). The CDR3 contains 14 residues. The CDR3 loop is CASTRGADTDTQYF. CDR3 bases: TGTGCCAGCACGCGGGGGGCCGACACAGATACGCAGTATTTT.

The CDR3 DNA follows: TGTGCCAGTAGTATAGGTCCCGGGACAGGAACCTACGAGCAGTACTTC. Amino acids: CASSIGPGTGTYEQYF. This chain uses TRBV19 with TRBJ2-7; 8 bases match TRBD1. CDR3 length equals 16 residues. Germline V gene sequence: CDR1 LNHDA, CDR2 SQIVND (reference sequence). V shed 1 base, J shed 2 bases, and the junction held 7 bases outside the gene matches.

The chain uses TRBV5-1 and TRBJ1-1, with 7 bases matching TRBD1. The ends lost 0 bases at V and 6 bases at J; junction bases unmatched: 5. Germline V gives CDR1 SGHRS, CDR2 YFSETQ. This CDR3 has 14 amino acids. CDR3 coding DNA: TGCGCCAGCAGCTTGGGAGGGCAGGGGGCTGAAGCTTTCTTT. Translated, it gives CASSLGGQGAEAFF.

The chain uses TRBV7-9 and TRBJ1-2, with 8 nucleotides matching TRBD1. The V gene end was trimmed by 5 bases and the J gene end by 1 base; junction bases not matched to a gene: 3. In germline, CDR1 is SEHNR, CDR2 FQNEAQ (reference sequence). The CDR3 spans 14 residues. The CDR3, as DNA: TGTGCCAGCAGCACCGGACAGGGTAACTATGGCTACACCTTC. Amino acids: CASSTGQGNYGYTF.

V and J are TRBV7-2 and TRBJ2-7; TRBD2 is a possible D gene (6 bases). This CDR3 has 15 residues. Germline CDR1 is SGHTA and CDR2 is FQGNSA. Deletions cut 4 bases from V and 3 bases from J, with 16 bases between. The DNA of the CDR3 is TGTGCCAGCAGCTCCTCCTGGGGAGGAGACTACGAGCAGTACTTC. Its protein is CASSSSWGGDYEQYF.

The V call is TRBV7-2, the J call TRBJ2-5, with D perhaps TRBD1 or TRBD2 (6 bases each). V dropped 3 bases and J dropped 4 bases, with 15 bases sitting between them. This CDR3 has 15 residues. Germline V gene data show CDR1 as SGHTA and CDR2 as FQGNSA. The CDR3 nucleotides are TGTGCCAGCAGCTTTCCCCTCGGGGGCCCAGAGACCCAGTACTTC. Translating it yields CASSFPLGGPETQYF.

This chain uses TRBV7-8 with TRBJ1-5; D is unresolved. The V and J ends lost 1 base and 7 bases respectively, with 8 bases between them. The germline CDR1 and CDR2 sequences are SGHVS and FQNEAQ. This CDR3 spans 13 amino acids. The CDR3 sequence is CASSLDLWQPQHF. CDR3 DNA: TGTGCCAGCAGCTTAGATCTGTGGCAGCCCCAGCATTTT.

This clone has a handful of counts. The J gene is TRBJ1-3, the V gene TRBV5-8; the D is unclear. The CDR3 sequence is 14 residues long. Germline V CDR1 and CDR2: SGHTS, YDEGEE. V lost 2 bases and J lost 9, with 15 bases in between. CDR3 protein: CASSLGRDPVTIYF. CDR3 sequence (DNA): TGTGCCAGCAGCTTAGGTCGCGATCCGGTCACCATATATTTT.

J is TRBJ2-3 and V is TRBV5-1; no firm D call. The germline V gene encodes CDR1 SGHRS and CDR2 YFSETQ. CDR3 length equals 14 residues. V was shortened by 0 bases and J by 4 bases, with 9 bases between the two germline ends. CDR3 sequence reads: CASSLGTPSDTQYF. DNA of the CDR3: TGCGCCAGCAGCTTGGGAACTCCATCAGATACGCAGTATTTT.

This clone came up a few times. This sequence joins TRBV30 and TRBJ1-5, with D perhaps matching TRBD1 (6 bases). Germline CDR1 GTSNPN, CDR2 SVGIG (reference sequence). This CDR3 has 13 amino acids. V lost 2 bases and J lost 4, with 9 bases in between. The CDR3 reads CAWSHRENQPQHF. CDR3 DNA: TGTGCCTGGAGTCACAGGGAAAATCAGCCCCAGCATTTT.

The CDR3 bases are TGTGCCAGCAGCTTGTACCAGGGGGGTGACTTAGAGCAGTACTTC. Its protein is CASSLYQGGDLEQYF. J is TRBJ2-7 and V is TRBV5-4, with D perhaps TRBD1 (7 bases). V dropped 1 base and J dropped 7 bases, with 18 bases sitting between them. Per the germline V gene, CDR1 is SGHNT and CDR2 is YYREEE (reference sequence). The CDR3 sequence is 15 residues long.

The chain combines TRBV19 with TRBJ1-1; no firm D call. V gave up 6 bases and J gave up 2 bases, with 10 bases separating them. CDR1 and CDR2 (germline): LNHDA, SQIVND (reference sequence). The CDR3 extends over 13 amino acids. The CDR3 loop reads CASRRGFNTEAFF. CDR3 nucleotides: TGTGCCAGTAGACGCGGGTTCAACACTGAAGCTTTCTTT.

The CDR3 reads CASSRANSEAFF. CDR3 coding DNA: TGTGCCAGCAGCAGGGCCAACTCTGAAGCTTTCTTT. V is TRBV6-2 or TRBV6-3 and J is TRBJ1-1, with D possibly matching TRBD1 (5 bases). Germline CDR1 reads MNHEY; CDR2 reads SVGEGT. The CDR3 totals 12 residues. Trimming stripped 6 bases from V and 6 bases from J, with 11 bases between.

The J gene is TRBJ2-5, the V gene TRBV5-4; D gene unclear. Germline assignment: CDR1 SGHNT and CDR2 YYREEE (reference sequence). V lost 1 base and J lost 0, with 13 bases in between. CDR3 length equals 16 residues. CDR3 protein: CASSLPGMGYQETQYF. CDR3 bases: TGTGCCAGCAGCTTGCCAGGAATGGGGTACCAAGAGACCCAGTACTTC.

This clone was detected only a few times. V usage is TRBV9 and J usage is TRBJ2-2, with 7 bases fitting TRBD1. The V segment lost 4 bases and the J segment 1 base; nucleotides outside the gene matches: 4. This CDR3 region has 15 residues. Germline CDR1 is SGDLS and CDR2 is YYNGEE. CDR3 in DNA: TGTGCCAGCAGCCCGGGACAGAGGAACACCGGGGAGCTGTTTTTT. Translated: CASSPGQRNTGELFF.

This clone was counted only a few times. V usage is TRBV3-1 (or the pseudogene TRBV3-2) and J usage is TRBJ1-3; D is unresolved. The CDR3 covers 16 residues. Trimming took 2 bases from V and 4 from J, leaving 15 bases between them. The germline V gene has CDR1 LGHDT and CDR2 YNNKEL (reference sequence). The CDR3 DNA is TGTGCCAGCAGCCAAAGAGCGGCCTTATCGGGAAACACCATATATTTT. Amino acid sequence: CASSQRAALSGNTIYF.

This clone has just a few counts. The chain links TRBV7-2 to TRBJ1-4; 10 bases agree with TRBD1. Germline V gives CDR1 SGHTA, CDR2 FQGNSA. V was clipped by 1 base and J by 5 bases; unmatched bases: 13. The CDR3 runs 19 residues. CDR3 in DNA: TGTGCCAGCAGCTTAGGTCCCCGGCAAACGGGACAGGGGAATGAAAAACTGTTTTTT. Its protein is CASSLGPRQTGQGNEKLFF.

V gene TRBV6-1 combines with J gene TRBJ1-3, with D possibly TRBD1 on 5 matching bases. Trimming left V 3 bases short and J 3 bases short, with 12 bases between. Germline loops: CDR1 MNHNS, CDR2 SASEGT. The CDR3 totals 15 residues. The CDR3 bases are TGTGCCAGCAGTGAGGCCAGGGTCATTGGAAACACCATATATTTT. It encodes CASSEARVIGNTIYF.

The V and J genes are TRBV7-2 and TRBJ2-1; D remains unclear. CDR3 size: 14 residues. Germline V CDR1 and CDR2: SGHTA, FQGNSA. Between the trimmed V and J ends, which lost 2 bases and 6 bases, there was a span of 11 bases. The CDR3 region has the DNA TGTGCCAGCAGCTTACAATCGCGGCTCAATGAGCAGTTCTTC. Protein: CASSLQSRLNEQFF.

This clone was detected only a few times. The chain joins TRBV5-1 to TRBJ1-6; 8 positions agree with TRBD1. The CDR3 is made up of 16 amino acids. Germline lookup yields CDR1 SGHRS and CDR2 YFSETQ. Losses at the gene ends were 4 bases for V and 10 bases for J; bases not matched to a gene: 13. The CDR3 nucleotides are TGCGCCAGCAGCCTTGGACAGGGTCCTTTTGGGTCACCCCTCCACTTT. Translated, it gives CASSLGQGPFGSPLHF.

This clone turned up a few times. The chain's CDR3 is CASSPGERSFSTDTQYF. CDR3 DNA: TGTGCCAGCAGCCCCGGAGAAAGGTCCTTTAGCACAGATACGCAGTATTTT. The chain uses TRBV11-2 and TRBJ2-3, with D unresolved. CDR3 length equals 17 residues. Trimming removed 5 bases from V and 0 bases from J, with 18 bases in between. CDR1 and CDR2 (germline): SGHAT, FQNNGV.